This T cell receptor beta chain was profiled in a study of molecular identifiers for immune sequencing clone quantification. This clonotype was seen only a few times. The antigen is undetermined. Germline V lookup: CDR1 MNHNY, CDR2 SVGAGI (reference sequence). The CDR3 spans 16 residues. V was cut by 5 bases and J by 4 bases, with 20 bases left in between. Input for naive CD8 libraries was about 18,000 to 1,100,000 sorted cells; the RNA fraction used was 10%, 30% or 50%. Bulk TCR library preparation followed previously described methods with listed TCR primers. TCRdb itself ran the PCR reads through MiXCR, one entry per CDR3 protein. Among 350,000 or so distinct CDR3 sequences listed, about a fifth were seen once. Study-level findings and limits: Whereas naive cells kept under 1% of molecules in clones above 20 RNA copies, such clones held over 99% in effectors. Detecting spiked Jurkat TCR RNA from one cell among about a million naive cells was reportedly possible.

Sequencing was performed on naive CD8+ T cells from blood, with Jurkat cell RNA spiked in. Subset defined: FACS-sorted CD8+CD4-CCR7+CD45RA+ naive T cells. The TCR sequence derives from a human donor in good health. Some libraries in this study had Jurkat cell RNA spiked in. The chain is built from TRBV6-6 and TRBJ1-1; D is undetermined. This chain's CDR3 is CASSPPANLYLTEAFF. CDR3 DNA: TGTGCCAGCAGTCCGCCAGCTAACCTATACCTCACTGAAGCTTTCTTT.